These 14 T cell receptor beta chains were all obtained from the same sample, sequenced in a study of T cells in Graves' hyperthyroidism and ophthalmopathy. From RNA transcripts, TCR beta CDR3 regions were amplified. HTBI primers were the set used in a first-round RT-PCR of the TCR CDR3. One entry per CDR3 protein, called by TCRdb with MiXCR from the multiplex PCR reads. The sample lists about 520,000 distinct CDR3 sequences, around 22% seen once, with approximately 10% in the top ten. Sequencing used blood. All receptors derive from a woman aged 25 to 45 with Graves' ophthalmopathy.

This clonotype turned up a few times. CDR3 amino acids: CASSYSAGSGNGYTF. For the CDR3, the DNA is TGTGCCAGCAGTTACTCCGCAGGGTCGGGGAATGGCTACACCTTC. V gene TRBV6-5 combines with J gene TRBJ1-2; D may be TRBD1 (5 bases). The CDR3 consists of 15 residues. In germline, CDR1 is MNHEY, CDR2 SVGAGI. Trimming took 0 bases from V and 6 from J, leaving 14 bases between them.

This clonotype has at least ten counts. The rearrangement uses TRBV6-5 and TRBJ2-7, with D possibly being TRBD1 (5 bases). CDR1 and CDR2 (germline): MNHEY, SVGAGI. The CDR3 has 15 residues. The V end was cut by 0 bases, the J end by 3 bases, with 12 bases between. In nucleotides, the CDR3 is TGTGCCAGCAGTTACTCGAAGCAGGGCGGCTACGAGCAGTACTTC. It yields the protein CASSYSKQGGYEQYF.

This clonotype was picked up many times. It may be a read error: a sequence one base away is much more abundant. This chain uses TRBV13 with TRBJ2-5; D not certain. Germline lookup yields CDR1 PRHDT and CDR2 FYEKMQ (reference sequence). The CDR3 has 12 amino acids. The V end was cut by 5 bases, the J end by 5 bases, with 9 bases between. The CDR3 bases are TGTGCCAGCAGCAACCCCGCGGAGACCCAGTACTTC. Its translation: CASSNPAETQYF.

Many counts were recorded for this clonotype. V is TRBV6-2 or TRBV6-3 and J is TRBJ2-2, with D perhaps matching TRBD1 (6 bases). In germline, CDR1 is MNHEY, CDR2 SVGEGT. The CDR3 is 15 residues long. The V and J ends lost 2 bases and 7 bases respectively, with 14 bases between them. The CDR3 region is CASSYVRQGFGELFF. The CDR3 DNA sequence: TGTGCCAGCAGTTACGTGCGGCAGGGGTTCGGGGAGCTGTTTTTT.

V gene TRBV6-5 combines with J gene TRBJ2-5; TRBD2 aligns across 7 bases. CDR1 and CDR2 (germline): MNHEY, SVGAGI. V lost 2 bases and J lost 2; bases outside the gene matches: 5. The CDR3 covers 15 residues. The CDR3 reads CASSYGGSQQETQYF. The CDR3 DNA is TGTGCCAGCAGTTACGGCGGGAGTCAACAAGAGACCCAGTACTTC.

This clonotype was detected many times. This chain connects TRBV19 to TRBJ2-5; 7 bases align to TRBD1. Germline V lookup: CDR1 LNHDA, CDR2 SQIVND (reference sequence). The trim removed 3 bases at V and 4 bases at J, leaving 2 bases unmatched. CDR3 length: 13 amino acids. Written as DNA, the CDR3 is TGTGCCAGTAGTATGCGGACAGGAGAGACCCAGTACTTC. Its translation is CASSMRTGETQYF.

This clonotype was observed many times. At one end, the junction sequence differs from germline, possibly due to a read error. The V gene is TRBV7-7, the J gene TRBJ2-7, with a possible D match to TRBD1 (5 bases). CDR3 length: 15 amino acids. Per the germline V gene, CDR1 is SSHAT and CDR2 is FNYEAQ (reference sequence). CDR3 DNA: TGTGCTAGCAGCTTAGAGGAAGGGGTCCCCTACGAGCAGTACTTC. Translating it yields CASSLEEGVPYEQYF. Complete variable domain (other parts from reference TRBV7-7 and TRBJ2-7): GAGVSQSPRYKVTKRGQDVTLRCDPISSHATLYWYQQALGQGPEFLTYFNYEAQPDKSGLPSDRFSAERPEGSISTLTIQRTEQRDSAMYRCASSLEEGVPYEQYFGPGTRLTVT.

This clonotype was counted ten times or more. The chain uses TRBV29-1 and TRBJ2-5; TRBD1 matches at 9 bases. The germline V gene encodes CDR1 SQVTM and CDR2 ANQGSEA. V gave up 7 bases and J gave up 4 bases; unmatched junction bases: 10. CDR3 length: 14 amino acids. CDR3 DNA sequence: TGCAGCGCTGGGACAGGGCCCGCCCTAGAGACCCAGTACTTC. Protein product: CSAGTGPALETQYF.

This clonotype was found many times. One junction end disagrees with the germline gene, perhaps due to a read error. This rearrangement joins TRBV6-2 or TRBV6-3 to TRBJ2-4; 7 nucleotides match TRBD2. Germline loops: CDR1 MNHEY, CDR2 SVGEGT. CDR3 length equals 14 residues. The CDR3 loop reads CASRASGAKNIKYF. The CDR3 DNA sequence: TGTGCCAGCAGGGCTAGCGGCGCCAAAAACATTAAGTACTTC.

This clonotype was detected ten times or more. CDR3 protein: CASTGYQRSSGNTIYF. The CDR3 DNA sequence: TGTGCCAGCACCGGATACCAGAGGAGCTCTGGAAACACCATATATTTT. J is TRBJ1-3 and V is TRBV11-1; D ambiguous. V was trimmed by 7 bases and J by 0 bases, leaving 16 bases between them. The length of the CDR3 is 16 residues. Germline values: CDR1 SGHAT, CDR2 FQDESV (reference sequence).

In this sample, this clonotype turned up once. The V and J genes are TRBV12-3 or TRBV12-4 and TRBJ1-6, with 10 nucleotides matching TRBD1. The CDR3 contains 15 residues. With 6 bases clipped from V and 7 bases from J, the junction kept 6 bases outside the gene matches. The CDR3 coding sequence is TGTGCCAGCAGGGGGACAGGGGTTGGGAATTCACCCCTCCACTTT. Protein: CASRGTGVGNSPLHF.

This clonotype occurred many times. The gene calls are TRBV29-1 and TRBJ2-2, with D possibly TRBD2 on 5 matching bases. V lost 4 bases, J lost 6 bases, and 12 bases lay in between. Looked up from germline, CDR1 is SQVTM and CDR2 is ANQGSEA. The CDR3 sequence is 13 residues long. The CDR3 here is CSVVSGFSGELFF. The DNA of the CDR3 is TGCAGCGTTGTCTCGGGGTTCTCCGGGGAGCTGTTTTTT.

This clonotype showed up many times. This chain connects TRBV29-1 to TRBJ1-2, with TRBD1 matching over 8 bases. CDR3 size: 13 residues. Germline assignment: CDR1 SQVTM and CDR2 ANQGSEA. Trimming removed 6 bases from V and 5 bases from J; junction bases left unmatched: 8. The CDR3 bases are TGCAGCGTCGAGCAGGGGGCGCGGTATGGCTACACCTTC. It translates to CSVEQGARYGYTF.

This clonotype was observed a handful of times. The rearrangement links TRBV20-1 to TRBJ2-2; 11 positions match TRBD2. CDR1 DFQATT and CDR2 SNEGSKA come from the germline V gene (reference sequence). The CDR3 consists of 17 residues. The trim removed 0 bases at V and 3 bases at J, leaving 6 bases unmatched. The CDR3 DNA follows: TGCAGTGCTAGAGACTCTACTAGCGGGGGAGACACCGGGGAGCTGTTTTTT. It specifies CSARDSTSGGDTGELFF.